The clone carrying this T cell receptor (beta chain) was seen once. The target antigen is unknown. With 0 bases clipped from V and 3 bases from J, the junction kept 3 bases outside the gene matches. The CDR3 sequence is 15 residues long. Germline V gene lookup returns CDR1 SGHAT and CDR2 FQNNGV. As for treatment: roughly 11-day PBMC culture with coronavirus spike peptide pools or control peptides (ViraFEST assay). These data are taken from a study of vaccination and CD4 T cells after COVID-19. The assay that was used to sequence DNA from cultured CD4+ T cells was the Oncomine TCR Beta short-read assay. TCRdb independently ran MiXCR on the PCR reads; one entry per CDR3 protein. The sample records approximately 19,000 distinct CDR3 sequences, 60% to 70% being singletons.

This receptor was identified in a human donor who had recovered from COVID-19. The rearrangement uses TRBV11-2 and TRBJ2-3; 7 bases align to TRBD2. The sequenced sample consisted of CD4+ T cells from blood, cultured in vitro. The CDR3 coding sequence is TGTGCCAGCAGCTTAGAGCGGGAGAGGACAGATACGCAGTATTTT. Translated: CASSLERERTDTQYF.